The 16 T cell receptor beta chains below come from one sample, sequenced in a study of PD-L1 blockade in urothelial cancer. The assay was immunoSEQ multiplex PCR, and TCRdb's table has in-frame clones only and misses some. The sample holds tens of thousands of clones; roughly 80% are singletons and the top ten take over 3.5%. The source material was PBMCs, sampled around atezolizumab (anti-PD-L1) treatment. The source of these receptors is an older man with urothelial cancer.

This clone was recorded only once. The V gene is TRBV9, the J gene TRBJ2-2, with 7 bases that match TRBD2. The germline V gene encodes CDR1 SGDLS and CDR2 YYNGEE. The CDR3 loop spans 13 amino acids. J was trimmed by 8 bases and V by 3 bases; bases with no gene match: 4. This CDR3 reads CASSEGLIGELFF. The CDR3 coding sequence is TGTGCCAGCAGCGAGGGACTAATTGGGGAGCTGTTTTTT.

DNA for the CDR3: TGTGCCAGCAGCTTAATAGCGGGAGCCCCCAGGGAGCAGTTCTTC. This codes for CASSLIAGAPREQFF. The chain joins TRBV7-3 to TRBJ2-1; 9 nucleotides align to TRBD2. The CDR3 sequence is 15 residues long. After removal of 1 base from V and 10 bases from J, the junction contained 8 bases not matched to a gene. Germline V CDR1 and CDR2: SGHTA, FQGTGA. The whole variable domain, filled in from reference TRBV7-3 and TRBJ2-1, reads GAGVSQTPSNKVTEKGKYVELRCDPISGHTALYWYRQSLGQGPEFLIYFQGTGAADDSGLPNDRFFAVRPEGSVSTLKIQRTERGDSAVYLCASSLIAGAPREQFFGPGTRLTVL.

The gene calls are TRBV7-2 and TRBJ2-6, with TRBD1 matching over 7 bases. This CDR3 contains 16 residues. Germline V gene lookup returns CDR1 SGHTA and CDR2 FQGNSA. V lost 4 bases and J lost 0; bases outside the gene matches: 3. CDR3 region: CASSSDRVSGANVLTF. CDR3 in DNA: TGTGCCAGCAGCTCCGACAGGGTCTCTGGGGCCAACGTCCTGACTTTC.

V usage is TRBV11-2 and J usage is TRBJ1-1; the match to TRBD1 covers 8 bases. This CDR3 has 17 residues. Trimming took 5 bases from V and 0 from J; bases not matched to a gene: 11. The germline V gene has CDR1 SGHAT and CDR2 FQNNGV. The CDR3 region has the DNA TGTGCCAGCAGCACTCGACAGGGGCGAACCTTGAACACTGAAGCTTTCTTT. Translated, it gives CASSTRQGRTLNTEAFF.

As DNA, the CDR3 is TGTGCCAGCAGCTTTATAGCGGGGGGGACGTACGAGCAGTACTTC. As protein: CASSFIAGGTYEQYF. The chain couples TRBV5-5 to TRBJ2-7; 11 bases agree with TRBD2. This CDR3 is built from 15 residues. Per the germline V gene, CDR1 is SGHKS and CDR2 is YYEKEE (reference sequence). V lost 2 bases to trimming and J lost 4 bases; unmatched junction nucleotides: 5.

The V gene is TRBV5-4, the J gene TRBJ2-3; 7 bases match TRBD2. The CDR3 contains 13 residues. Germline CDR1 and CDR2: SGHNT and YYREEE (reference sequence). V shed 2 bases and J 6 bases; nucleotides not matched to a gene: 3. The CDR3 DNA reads TGTGCCAGCAGCTTCACCGGGGGGGATACGCAGTATTTT. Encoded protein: CASSFTGGDTQYF. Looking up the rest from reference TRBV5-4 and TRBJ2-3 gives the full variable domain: ETGVTQSPTHLIKTRGQQVTLRCSSQSGHNTVSWYQQALGQGPQFIFQYYREEENGRGNFPPRFSGLQFPNYSSELNVNALELDDSALYLCASSFTGGDTQYFGPGTRLTVL.

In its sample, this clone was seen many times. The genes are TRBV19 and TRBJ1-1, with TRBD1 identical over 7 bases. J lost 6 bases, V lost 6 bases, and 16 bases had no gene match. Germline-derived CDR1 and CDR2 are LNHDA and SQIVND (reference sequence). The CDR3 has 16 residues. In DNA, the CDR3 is TGTGCCAGTAGGCTTGCCGGGACAGTATGGAAGGCTGAAGCTTTCTTT. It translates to CASRLAGTVWKAEAFF.

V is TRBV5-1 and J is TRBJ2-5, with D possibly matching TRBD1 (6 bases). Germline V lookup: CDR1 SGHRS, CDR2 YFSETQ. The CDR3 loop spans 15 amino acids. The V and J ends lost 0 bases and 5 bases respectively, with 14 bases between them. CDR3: CASSLGAGAGETQYF. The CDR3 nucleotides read TGCGCCAGCAGCTTGGGGGCAGGGGCAGGGGAGACCCAGTACTTC.

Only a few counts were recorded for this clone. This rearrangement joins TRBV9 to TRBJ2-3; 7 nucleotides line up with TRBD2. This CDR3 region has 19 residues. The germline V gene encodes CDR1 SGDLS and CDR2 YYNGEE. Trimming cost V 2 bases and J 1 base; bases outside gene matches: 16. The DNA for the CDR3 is TGTGCCAGCAGCGTTACGTTCTCCTTAGCGGGTCTAGGCACAGATACGCAGTATTTT. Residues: CASSVTFSLAGLGTDTQYF.

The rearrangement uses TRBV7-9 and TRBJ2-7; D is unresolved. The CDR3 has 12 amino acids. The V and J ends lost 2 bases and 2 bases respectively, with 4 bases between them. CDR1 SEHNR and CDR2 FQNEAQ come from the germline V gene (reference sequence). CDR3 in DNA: TGTGCCAGCAGCTTAAACACCTACGAGCAGTACTTC. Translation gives CASSLNTYEQYF.

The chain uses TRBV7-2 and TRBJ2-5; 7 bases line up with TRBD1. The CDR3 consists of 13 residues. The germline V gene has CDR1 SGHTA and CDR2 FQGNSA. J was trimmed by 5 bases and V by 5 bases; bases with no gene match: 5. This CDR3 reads CASSHRGEETQYF. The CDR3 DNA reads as TGTGCCAGCAGCCACAGGGGAGAGGAGACCCAGTACTTC.

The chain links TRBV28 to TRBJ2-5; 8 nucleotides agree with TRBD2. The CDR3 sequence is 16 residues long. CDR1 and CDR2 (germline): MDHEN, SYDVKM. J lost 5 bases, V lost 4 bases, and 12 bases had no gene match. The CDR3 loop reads CASSSPGSGSGETQYF. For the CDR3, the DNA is TGTGCCAGCAGTTCCCCGGGAAGCGGGAGCGGGGAGACCCAGTACTTC.

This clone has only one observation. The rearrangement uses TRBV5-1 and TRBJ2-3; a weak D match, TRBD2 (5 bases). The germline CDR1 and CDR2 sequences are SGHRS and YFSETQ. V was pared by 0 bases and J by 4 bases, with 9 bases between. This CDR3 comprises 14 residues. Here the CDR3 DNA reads TGCGCCAGCAGCTTGGACTCCGGGGCAGATACGCAGTATTTT. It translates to CASSLDSGADTQYF.

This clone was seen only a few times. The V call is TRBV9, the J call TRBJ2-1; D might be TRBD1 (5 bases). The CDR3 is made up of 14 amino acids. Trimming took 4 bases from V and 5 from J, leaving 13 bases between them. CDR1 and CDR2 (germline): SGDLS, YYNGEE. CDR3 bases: TGTGCCAGCAGCCTGGCCCTGGGGCACAATGAGCAGTTCTTC. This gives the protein CASSLALGHNEQFF.

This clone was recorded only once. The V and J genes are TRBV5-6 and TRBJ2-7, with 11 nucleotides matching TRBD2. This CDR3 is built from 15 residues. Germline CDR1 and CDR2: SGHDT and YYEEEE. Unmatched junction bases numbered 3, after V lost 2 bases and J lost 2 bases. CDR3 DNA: TGTGCCAGCAGCTTTTCACTAGCGGGGGCCTACGAGCAGTACTTC. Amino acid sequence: CASSFSLAGAYEQYF.

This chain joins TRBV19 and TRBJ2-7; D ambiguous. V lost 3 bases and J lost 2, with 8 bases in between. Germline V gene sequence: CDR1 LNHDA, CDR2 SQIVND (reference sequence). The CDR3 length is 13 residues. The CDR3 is CASSITATYEQYF. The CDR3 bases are TGTGCCAGTAGTATCACAGCCACCTACGAGCAGTACTTC.